This TCR beta chain was recorded in a study of blood T cell repertoires in COVID-19. Germline loops: CDR1 SNHLY, CDR2 FYNNEI. The ends were cut back, 9 bases at V and 5 bases at J, with 6 bases in the middle. CDR3 size: 10 residues. Method: immunoSEQ multiplex PCR; TCRdb's copy keeps in-frame clones and lacks some. This sample has hundreds of thousands of clones, with more than 75% found just once. Sample: peripheral blood. This rearrangement joins TRBV2 to TRBJ2-3, with D tentatively TRBD2 (6 bases). The TCR comes from an older woman with active or convalescent COVID-19. CDR3 in DNA: TGTGCCAGGGGAGGAGATACGCAGTATTTT. Its translation: CARGGDTQYF.